This T cell receptor beta chain comes out of a study of response to subunit inactivated influenza vaccine. General study results and limits: Authors suggested few new T cells are recruited by each seasonal influenza vaccination.

Deletions cut 1 base from V and 4 bases from J, with 20 bases between. This CDR3 spans 18 amino acids. In germline, CDR1 is LNHNV, CDR2 YYDKDF (reference sequence). TCRdb re-derived calls from the RT-PCR reads in MiXCR, one entry per CDR3 protein. The table lists about 480,000 distinct CDR3 sequences, under 15% of them singletons. This clonotype was seen a handful of times. Its antigen is unknown. This sample comprised PBMCs from blood, obtained about 40 days after vaccination. V usage is TRBV15 and J usage is TRBJ2-1; perhaps TRBD2 as D (6 bases). The clonotype originates from a man aged 50-60 years who received an inactivated influenza vaccine. CDR3 in amino acids: CATSRGGLAEVVYNEQFF. DNA for the CDR3: TGTGCCACCAGCAGAGGGGGATTAGCGGAAGTTGTTTACAATGAGCAGTTCTTC.